This T cell receptor beta chain is from a study of TIL therapy for anti-PD-1-resistant metastatic lung cancer (dated by TCRdb to the early 2020s). General notes on the study: Tumors were harvested before any PD-1/PD-L1 blockade; patients then received nivolumab, and those progressing received lymphodepletion, expanded TIL infusion and IL-2. Enrolled patients had a median age of almost 55 years (range about 38-85) and a median tumor PD-L1 proportion score of less than 7.5%. Most of the cohort had lung adenocarcinoma, including a few EGFR-mutant tumors and two ALK-rearranged tumors, and half of the patients were either current or former smokers. A median non-synonymous tumor mutation burden of approximately 1.5 mutations per megabase was determined across the cohort by whole-exome sequencing. Tumor and peripheral blood T cell receptor beta sequencing was used to track clonotypes across tumor, expanded TIL product and serial blood samples. Study-level results and caveats: The baseline peripheral repertoire was partially replaced by infused TIL clonotypes, which then decayed over months, and persistence showed no apparent association with response. The study protocol defined all tumor marker inferences as exploratory. The cohort was highly selected, with more treatment-naive, never-smoker and oncogene-addicted patients than typical, limiting generalizability.

The immunoSEQ v3 hsTCRB kit was used to amplify TCR beta CDR3 regions from genomic DNA through bias-controlled multiplex PCR. TCR libraries were sequenced on an Illumina NextSeq 500 to 1.5 million to 2 million read pairs for survey level or about 5-6.5 million for deep level. From the authors' description of their analysis: V, D and J genes were assigned, non-productive sequences were removed, and clonality was reported by immunoSEQ Analyzer software. Repertoires were compared by productive Simpson clonality and by the Morisita overlap index of productive TRB rearrangements between infused TIL and blood. Absolute clonotype counts in blood were estimated by multiplying the lymphocyte count by the CD3+ fraction and by the productive frequency of the clone. In its TCRdb copy, this immuneACCESS table keeps in-frame sequences only and misses some clones. Where compared with another copy, unresolved V genes explain less than half of these, and the others have no known cause. D and trimming come from the DNA, and the V and J calls and clone size come from that table. This sample gives 50,000 to 65,000 clones in total; 75% to 90% of them show up just once. The ten most abundant clones make up roughly 3% of the sample.

This clone was recorded a few times. Its antigen specificity is not known. Base quality data are lacking; no much larger clone is found one base away. The CDR3 spans 13 residues, from the cysteine through the phenylalanine. The entry retains the CDR3 DNA only, 39 bases that are in frame from base 1. Per the publication, the time point label means: pre-treatment sample, taken before nivolumab and TIL therapy. A phase I trial run at two centers enrolled adults with stage 4 NSCLC between 2017 and early 2020. Samples were obtained from a single-arm, open-label phase I trial in which tumor-infiltrating lymphocyte therapy with nivolumab was evaluated in advanced non-small cell lung cancer. Blood mononuclear cells from EDTA tubes were isolated by Ficoll gradient, snap-frozen as pellets, and DNA was extracted with a Qiagen mini-prep kit.

The receptor's source is a person aged 25-85 years with non-small cell lung cancer. The chain was built from TRBV21-1 and TRBJ2-4. TRBV21-1 corresponds to a pseudogene. The input for sequencing was blood, taken at baseline. The nucleotide sequence reads as follows: TGTGCCAGCAACGTACCGGGACGTTTCATTCAGTACTTC. This translates into CASNVPGRFIQYF.